This T cell receptor beta chain was identified during a study of blood T cell repertoires in COVID-19. At the level of the study: COVID-19 samples collected from the United States, Italy and Spain covered acute and convalescent phases.

Profiled with immunoSEQ multiplex PCR; TCRdb holds only in-frame clones, not every one. The sample records a few hundred thousand clones, approximately 84% being singletons. Germline loops: CDR1 SGHAT, CDR2 FQNNGV. V lost 0 bases and J lost 8, with 10 bases in between. The CDR3 loop spans 13 amino acids. Adults between about 18 and 95 years of age took part from approximately 24 US areas. Participants' reported clinical history set cohort assignment. Recovery among Cohort 3 donors was established by two negative PCRs, clearance, or symptom resolution. This rearrangement joins TRBV11-2 to TRBJ2-5; no clear D. The sequencing sample was made of PBMCs or T cells enriched from blood (not recorded which). The clonotype was recovered from a man aged 40-49 years who had recovered from COVID-19. DNA for the CDR3: TGTGCCAGCAGCTTAGAGTCAGGTGGAACCCAGTACTTC. Amino acids: CASSLESGGTQYF. Combining the CDR3 with reference TRBV11-2 and TRBJ2-5 gives the whole variable domain EAGVAQSPRYKIIEKRQSVAFWCNPISGHATLYWYQQILGQGPKLLIQFQNNGVVDDSQLPKDRFSAERLKGVDSTLKIQPAKLEDSAVYLCASSLESGGTQYFGPGTRLLVL.